Detailed here is one T cell receptor (beta chain). What it recognizes is unknown. V was pared by 4 bases and J by 5 bases, with 15 bases between. This CDR3 region has 14 residues. Germline CDR1 SGHNT, CDR2 YYREEE (reference sequence). Baseline, cycle 4 day 1, and cycle 7 day 1 were the blood sampling points. Some clones are missing from TCRdb's copy, which holds only in-frame ones; the method was immunoSEQ multiplex PCR. The sample yields tens of thousands of clones, 84% seen once. This specimen belongs to a study of OX40 agonist ivuxolimab in advanced cancers. Overall study context: Treatment received earlier with anti-PD-1, anti-PD-L1 or anti-CTLA-4 agents was allowed, and over 30% had some. Overall study findings and caveats: Nonresponders, in some cases, also had low normalized T-cell clonal expansion.

The V gene is TRBV5-4, the J gene TRBJ1-1; D possibly corresponds to TRBD1 (5 bases). The starting material was CD4+ or CD8+ T cells sorted from blood, obtained in a trial of the OX40 agonist ivuxolimab. This clonotype originated in an adult with an advanced solid tumor such as melanoma, head and neck, liver or kidney cancer. In DNA form, the CDR3 reads TGTGCCAGCAGCCTGTGGGGGAGTGGGACTGAAGCTTTCTTT. Its protein is CASSLWGSGTEAFF.